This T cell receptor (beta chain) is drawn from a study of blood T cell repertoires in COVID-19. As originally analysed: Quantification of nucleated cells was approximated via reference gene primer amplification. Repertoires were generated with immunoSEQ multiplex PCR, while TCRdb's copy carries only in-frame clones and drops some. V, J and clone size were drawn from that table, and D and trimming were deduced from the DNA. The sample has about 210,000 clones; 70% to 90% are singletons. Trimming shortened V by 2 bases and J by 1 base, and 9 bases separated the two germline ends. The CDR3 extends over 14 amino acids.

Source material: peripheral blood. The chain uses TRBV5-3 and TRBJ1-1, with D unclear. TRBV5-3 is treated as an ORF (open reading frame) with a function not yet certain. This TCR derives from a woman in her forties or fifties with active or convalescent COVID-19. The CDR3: CARSFPDWNTEAFF. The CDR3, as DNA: TGTGCCAGAAGCTTTCCGGACTGGAACACTGAAGCTTTCTTT.